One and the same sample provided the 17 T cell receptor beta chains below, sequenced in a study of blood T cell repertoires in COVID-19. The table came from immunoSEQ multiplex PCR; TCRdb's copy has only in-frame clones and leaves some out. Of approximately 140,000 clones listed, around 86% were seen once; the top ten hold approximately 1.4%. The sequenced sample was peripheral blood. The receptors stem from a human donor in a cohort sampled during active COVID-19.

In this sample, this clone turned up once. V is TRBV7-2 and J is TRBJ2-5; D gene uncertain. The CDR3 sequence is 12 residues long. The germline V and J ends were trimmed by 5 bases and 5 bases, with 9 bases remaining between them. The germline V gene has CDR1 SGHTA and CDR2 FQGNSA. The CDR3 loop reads CASSPLYETQYF. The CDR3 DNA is TGTGCCAGCAGCCCGCTCTATGAGACCCAGTACTTC.

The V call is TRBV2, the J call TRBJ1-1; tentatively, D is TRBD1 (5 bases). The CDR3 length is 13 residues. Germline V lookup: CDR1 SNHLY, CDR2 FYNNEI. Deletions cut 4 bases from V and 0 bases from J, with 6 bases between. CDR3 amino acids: CASSGQMNTEAFF. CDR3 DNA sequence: TGTGCCAGCAGTGGACAGATGAACACTGAAGCTTTCTTT.

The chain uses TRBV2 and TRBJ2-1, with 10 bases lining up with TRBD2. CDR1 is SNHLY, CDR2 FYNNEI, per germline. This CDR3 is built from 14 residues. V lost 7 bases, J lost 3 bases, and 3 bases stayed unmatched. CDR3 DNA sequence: TGTGCCAGCACTAGCGGGAGAATCTACAATGAGCAGTTCTTC. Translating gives CASTSGRIYNEQFF. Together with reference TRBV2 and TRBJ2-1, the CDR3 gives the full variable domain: EPEVTQTPSHQVTQMGQEVILRCVPISNHLYFYWYRQILGQKVEFLVSFYNNEISEKSEIFDDQFSVERPDGSNFTLKIRSTKLEDSAMYFCASTSGRIYNEQFFGPGTRLTVL.

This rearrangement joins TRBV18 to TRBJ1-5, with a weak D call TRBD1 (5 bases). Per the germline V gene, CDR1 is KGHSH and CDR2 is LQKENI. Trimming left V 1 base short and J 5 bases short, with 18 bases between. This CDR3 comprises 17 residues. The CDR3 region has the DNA TGTGCCAGCTCACCACTTTCGATCAGGGCGGGATATCAGCCCCAGCATTTT. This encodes CASSPLSIRAGYQPQHF.

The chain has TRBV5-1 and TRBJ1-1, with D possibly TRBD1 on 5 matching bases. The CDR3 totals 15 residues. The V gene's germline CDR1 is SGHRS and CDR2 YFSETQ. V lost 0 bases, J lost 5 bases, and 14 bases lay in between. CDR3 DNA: TGCGCCAGCAGCTTGGCGGATTCGGGGGGAACTGAAGCTTTCTTT. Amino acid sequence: CASSLADSGGTEAFF.

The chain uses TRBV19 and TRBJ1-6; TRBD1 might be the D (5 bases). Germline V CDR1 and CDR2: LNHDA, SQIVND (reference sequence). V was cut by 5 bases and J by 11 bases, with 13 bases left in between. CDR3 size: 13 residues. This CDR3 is CASSLEVGPPLHF. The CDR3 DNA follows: TGTGCCAGTAGTCTCGAGGTGGGGCCACCCCTCCACTTT.

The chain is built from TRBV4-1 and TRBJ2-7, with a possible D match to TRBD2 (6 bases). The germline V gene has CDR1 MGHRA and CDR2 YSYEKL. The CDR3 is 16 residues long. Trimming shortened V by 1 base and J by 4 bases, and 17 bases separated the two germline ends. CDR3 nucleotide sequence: TGCGCCAGCAGCCAAGCGACCGGGACTCCAAGATACGAGCAGTACTTC. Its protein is CASSQATGTPRYEQYF.

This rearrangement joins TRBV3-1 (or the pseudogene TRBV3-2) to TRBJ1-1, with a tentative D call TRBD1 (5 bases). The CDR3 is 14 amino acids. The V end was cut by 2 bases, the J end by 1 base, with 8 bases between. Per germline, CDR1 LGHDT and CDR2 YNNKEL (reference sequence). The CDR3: CASSQMGGNTEAFF. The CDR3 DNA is TGTGCCAGCAGCCAAATGGGGGGGAACACTGAAGCTTTCTTT.

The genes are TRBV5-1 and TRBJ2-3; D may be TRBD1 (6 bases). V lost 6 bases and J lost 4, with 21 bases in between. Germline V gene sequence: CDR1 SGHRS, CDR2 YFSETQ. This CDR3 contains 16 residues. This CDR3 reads CASTDLRSGEADTQYF. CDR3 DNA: TGCGCCAGCACGGACCTTCGTTCAGGGGAAGCAGATACGCAGTATTTT. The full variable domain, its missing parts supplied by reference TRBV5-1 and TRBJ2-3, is KAGVTQTPRYLIKTRGQQVTLSCSPISGHRSVSWYQQTPGQGLQFLFEYFSETQRNKGNFPGRFSGRQFSNSRSEMNVSTLELGDSALYLCASTDLRSGEADTQYFGPGTRLTVL.

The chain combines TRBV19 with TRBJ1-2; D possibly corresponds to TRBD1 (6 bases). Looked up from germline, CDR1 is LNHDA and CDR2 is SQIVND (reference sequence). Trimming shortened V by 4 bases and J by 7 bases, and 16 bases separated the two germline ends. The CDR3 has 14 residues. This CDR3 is CASSTTGTRVGYTF. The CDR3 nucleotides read TGTGCCAGTAGTACGACCGGGACAAGGGTTGGCTACACCTTC.

The CDR3 protein is CASSDDRTPNYGYTF. The CDR3 bases are TGTGCCAGCAGCGATGACAGGACACCTAACTATGGCTACACCTTC. The genes are TRBV7-9 and TRBJ1-2; D is possibly TRBD1 (6 bases). The CDR3 is 15 residues long. Germline V CDR1 and CDR2: SEHNR, FQNEAQ (reference sequence). V lost 5 bases and J lost 0, with 13 bases in between.

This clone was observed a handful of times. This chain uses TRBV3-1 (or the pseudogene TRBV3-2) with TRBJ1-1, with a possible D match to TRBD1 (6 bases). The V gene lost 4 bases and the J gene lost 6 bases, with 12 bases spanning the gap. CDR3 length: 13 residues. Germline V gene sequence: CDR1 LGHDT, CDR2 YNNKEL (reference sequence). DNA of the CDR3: TGTGCCAGCAGCCGATCTCAGGGGTCTGAAGCTTTCTTT. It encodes CASSRSQGSEAFF.

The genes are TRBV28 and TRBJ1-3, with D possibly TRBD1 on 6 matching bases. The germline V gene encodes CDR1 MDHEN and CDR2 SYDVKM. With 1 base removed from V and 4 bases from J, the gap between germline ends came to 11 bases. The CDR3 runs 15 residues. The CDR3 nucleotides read TGTGCCAGCAGTTTATTGGCAGGGGTGGGAAACACCATATATTTT. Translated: CASSLLAGVGNTIYF.

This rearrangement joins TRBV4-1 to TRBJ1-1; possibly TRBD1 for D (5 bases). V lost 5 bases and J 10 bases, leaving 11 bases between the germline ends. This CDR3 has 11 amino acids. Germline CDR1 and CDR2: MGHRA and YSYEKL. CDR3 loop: CASSDLDRAFF. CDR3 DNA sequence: TGCGCCAGCAGCGACCTCGACAGAGCTTTCTTT.

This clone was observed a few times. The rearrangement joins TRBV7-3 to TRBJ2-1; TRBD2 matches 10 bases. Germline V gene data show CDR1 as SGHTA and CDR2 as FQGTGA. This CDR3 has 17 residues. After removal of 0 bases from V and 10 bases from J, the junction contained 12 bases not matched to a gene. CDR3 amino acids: CASSLTWGASGRREQFF. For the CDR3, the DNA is TGTGCCAGCAGCTTAACTTGGGGGGCTAGCGGGAGAAGGGAGCAGTTCTTC.

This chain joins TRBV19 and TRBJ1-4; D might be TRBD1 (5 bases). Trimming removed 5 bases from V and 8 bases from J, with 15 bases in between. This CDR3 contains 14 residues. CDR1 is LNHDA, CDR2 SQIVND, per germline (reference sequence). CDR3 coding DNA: TGTGCCAGTAGTGGGGGGAGAGGGATGGAAAAACTGTTTTTT. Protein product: CASSGGRGMEKLFF.

CDR3 in DNA: TGTGCCAGCAGTGAAGTGGGGGGGGCCGATGAGCAGTTCTTC. As protein: CASSEVGGADEQFF. The gene calls are TRBV2 and TRBJ2-1; D is perhaps TRBD2 (7 bases). Per the germline V gene, CDR1 is SNHLY and CDR2 is FYNNEI. The CDR3 has 14 amino acids. V was shortened by 1 base and J by 8 bases, with 12 bases between the two germline ends.